This T cell receptor beta chain was profiled in a study of kidney transplant recipient with SARS-CoV-2 infection. This clonotype showed up many times. TCRdb reprocessed the reads with MiXCR, giving one entry per CDR3 protein. Of roughly 230,000 distinct CDR3 sequences listed, 29% were seen once; the top ten hold roughly 7.3%. Per germline, CDR1 LGHNA and CDR2 YSLEER. The CDR3 loop spans 15 amino acids. With 0 bases removed from V and 1 base from J, the gap between germline ends came to 9 bases. The source is a male patient aged 30 to 40 who had COVID-19 and was a kidney transplant recipient. Some T cells may be provided by the graft donor. The chain uses TRBV4-3 and TRBJ1-1; D is unresolved. Sequenced here: a blood sample, sampled at baseline and between days 110 and 120 from a kidney transplant recipient. The DNA for the CDR3 is TGCGCCAGCAGCCAAGATCGAACGGGGAACACTGAAGCTTTCTTT. Encoded protein: CASSQDRTGNTEAFF.